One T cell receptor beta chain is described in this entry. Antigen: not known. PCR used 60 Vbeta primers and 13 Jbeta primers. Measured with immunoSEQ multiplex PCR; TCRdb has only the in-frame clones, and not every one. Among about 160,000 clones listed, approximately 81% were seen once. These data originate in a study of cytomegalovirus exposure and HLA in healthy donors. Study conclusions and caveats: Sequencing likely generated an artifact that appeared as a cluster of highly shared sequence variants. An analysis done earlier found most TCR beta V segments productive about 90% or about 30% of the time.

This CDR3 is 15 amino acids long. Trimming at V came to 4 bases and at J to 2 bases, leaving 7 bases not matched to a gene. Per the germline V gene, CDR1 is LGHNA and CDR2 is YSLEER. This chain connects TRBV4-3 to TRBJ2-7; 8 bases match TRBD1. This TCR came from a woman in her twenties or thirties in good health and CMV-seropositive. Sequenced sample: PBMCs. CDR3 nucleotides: TGCGCCAGCAGCCTCTTCGGGACAGGTGCCTACGAGCAGTACTTC. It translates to CASSLFGTGAYEQYF.